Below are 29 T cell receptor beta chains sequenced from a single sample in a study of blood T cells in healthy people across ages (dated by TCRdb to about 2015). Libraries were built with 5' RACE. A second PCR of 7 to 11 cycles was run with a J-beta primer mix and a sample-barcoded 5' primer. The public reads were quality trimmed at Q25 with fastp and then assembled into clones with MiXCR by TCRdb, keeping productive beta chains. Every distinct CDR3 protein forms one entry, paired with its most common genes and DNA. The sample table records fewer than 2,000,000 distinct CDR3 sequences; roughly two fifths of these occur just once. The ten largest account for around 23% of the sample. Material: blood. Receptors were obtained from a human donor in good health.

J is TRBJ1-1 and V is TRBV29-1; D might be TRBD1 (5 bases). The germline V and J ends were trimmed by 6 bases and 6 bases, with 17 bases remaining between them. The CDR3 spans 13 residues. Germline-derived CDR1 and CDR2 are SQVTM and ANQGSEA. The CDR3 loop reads CSVDRGKRAEAFF. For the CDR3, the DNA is TGCAGCGTCGACCGGGGGAAAAGGGCTGAAGCTTTCTTT.

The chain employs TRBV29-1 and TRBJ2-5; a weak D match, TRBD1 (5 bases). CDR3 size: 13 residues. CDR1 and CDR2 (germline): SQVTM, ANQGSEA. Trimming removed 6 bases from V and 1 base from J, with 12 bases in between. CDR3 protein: CSVLDRPQETQYF. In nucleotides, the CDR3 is TGCAGCGTCCTAGACAGACCCCAAGAGACCCAGTACTTC. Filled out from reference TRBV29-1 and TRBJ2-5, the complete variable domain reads SAVISQKPSRDICQRGTSLTIQCQVDSQVTMMFWYRQQPGQSLTLIATANQGSEATYESGFVIDKFPISRPNLTFSTLTVSNMSPEDSSIYLCSVLDRPQETQYFGPGTRLLVL.

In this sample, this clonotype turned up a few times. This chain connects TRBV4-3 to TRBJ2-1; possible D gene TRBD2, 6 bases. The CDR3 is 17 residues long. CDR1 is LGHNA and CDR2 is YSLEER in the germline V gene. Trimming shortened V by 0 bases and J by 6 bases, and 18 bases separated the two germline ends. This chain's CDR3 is CASSQDLRLEKGNEQFF. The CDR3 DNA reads TGCGCCAGCAGCCAAGATCTGCGACTAGAAAAGGGCAATGAGCAGTTCTTC.

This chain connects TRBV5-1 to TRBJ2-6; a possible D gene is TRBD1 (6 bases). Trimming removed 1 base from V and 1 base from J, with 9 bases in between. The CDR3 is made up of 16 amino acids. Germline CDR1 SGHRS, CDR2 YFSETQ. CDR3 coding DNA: TGCGCCAGCAGCTTGACAGGGTTTTCTGGGGCCAACGTCCTGACTTTC. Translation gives CASSLTGFSGANVLTF.

The CDR3 sequence is CASSVLAGGSNTGELFF. In DNA, the CDR3 is TGTGCCAGCAGCGTTCTAGCGGGGGGATCGAACACCGGGGAGCTGTTTTTT. This rearrangement joins TRBV9 to TRBJ2-2; 11 nucleotides match TRBD2. The length of the CDR3 is 17 residues. V shed 2 bases and J 0 bases; nucleotides not matched to a gene: 3. Germline CDR1 is SGDLS and CDR2 is YYNGEE.

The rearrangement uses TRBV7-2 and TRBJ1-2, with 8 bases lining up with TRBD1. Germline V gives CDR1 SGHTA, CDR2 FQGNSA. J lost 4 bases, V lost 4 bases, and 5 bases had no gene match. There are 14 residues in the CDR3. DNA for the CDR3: TGTGCCAGCAGCTCCCGGGACAGGATCTATGGCTACACCTTC. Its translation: CASSSRDRIYGYTF.

The DNA of the CDR3 is TGCAGCGTAACAGGGGGCTCTCACTCTGGCTACGAGCAGTACTTC. This encodes CSVTGGSHSGYEQYF. This chain connects TRBV29-1 to TRBJ2-7; 9 bases fit TRBD1. The CDR3 extends over 15 amino acids. Looked up from germline, CDR1 is SQVTM and CDR2 is ANQGSEA. Trimming cost V 6 bases and J 3 bases; bases outside gene matches: 12.

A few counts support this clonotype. The CDR3 DNA reads as TGTGCCAGCAGCCCAGTAGGGGCGAGCCAGTACTTC. Protein: CASSPVGASQYF. This chain joins TRBV12-3 or TRBV12-4 and TRBJ2-5, with a possible D match to TRBD1 (5 bases). Trimming removed 6 bases from V and 10 bases from J, with 15 bases in between. This CDR3 has 12 residues.

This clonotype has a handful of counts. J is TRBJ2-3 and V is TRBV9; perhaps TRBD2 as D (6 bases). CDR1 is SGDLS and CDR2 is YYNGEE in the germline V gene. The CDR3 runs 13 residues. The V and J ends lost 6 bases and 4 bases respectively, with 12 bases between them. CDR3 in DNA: TGTGCCAGCAACCGGGACTCGCCAGATACGCAGTATTTT. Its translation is CASNRDSPDTQYF.

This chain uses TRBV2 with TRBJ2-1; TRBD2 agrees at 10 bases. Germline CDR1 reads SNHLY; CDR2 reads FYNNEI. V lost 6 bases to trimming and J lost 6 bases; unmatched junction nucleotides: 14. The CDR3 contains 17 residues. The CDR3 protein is CASRPRISGGQCNEQFF. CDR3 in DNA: TGTGCCAGCAGACCCAGAATTAGCGGGGGGCAGTGCAATGAGCAGTTCTTC. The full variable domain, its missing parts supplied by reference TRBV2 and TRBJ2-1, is EPEVTQTPSHQVTQMGQEVILRCVPISNHLYFYWYRQILGQKVEFLVSFYNNEISEKSEIFDDQFSVERPDGSNFTLKIRSTKLEDSAMYFCASRPRISGGQCNEQFFGPGTRLTVL.

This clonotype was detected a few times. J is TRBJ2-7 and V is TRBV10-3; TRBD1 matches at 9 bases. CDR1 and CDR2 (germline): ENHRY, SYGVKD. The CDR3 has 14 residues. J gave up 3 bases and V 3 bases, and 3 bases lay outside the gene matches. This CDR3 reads CAISDRTGVYEQYF. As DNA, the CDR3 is TGTGCCATCAGTGATAGGACAGGGGTCTACGAGCAGTACTTC.

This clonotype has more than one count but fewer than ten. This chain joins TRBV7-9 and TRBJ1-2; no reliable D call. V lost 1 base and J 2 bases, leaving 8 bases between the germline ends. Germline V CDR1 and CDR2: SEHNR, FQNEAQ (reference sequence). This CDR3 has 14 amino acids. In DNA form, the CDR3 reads TGTGCCAGCAGCTTAGGTGCACTCAACTATGGCTACACCTTC. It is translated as CASSLGALNYGYTF.

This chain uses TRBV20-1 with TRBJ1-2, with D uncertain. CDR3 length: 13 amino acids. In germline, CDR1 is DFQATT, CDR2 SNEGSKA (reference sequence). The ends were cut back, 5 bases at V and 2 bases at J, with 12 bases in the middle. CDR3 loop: CSAFLGGNYGYTF. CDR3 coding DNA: TGCAGTGCTTTTTTGGGTGGCAACTATGGCTACACCTTC.

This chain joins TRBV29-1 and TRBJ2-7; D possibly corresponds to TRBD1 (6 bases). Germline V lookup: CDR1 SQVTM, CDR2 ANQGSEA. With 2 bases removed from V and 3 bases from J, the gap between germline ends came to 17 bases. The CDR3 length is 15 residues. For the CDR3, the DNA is TGCAGCGTTGAACAACCGAGGGGGACGGACTACGAGCAGTACTTC. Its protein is CSVEQPRGTDYEQYF.

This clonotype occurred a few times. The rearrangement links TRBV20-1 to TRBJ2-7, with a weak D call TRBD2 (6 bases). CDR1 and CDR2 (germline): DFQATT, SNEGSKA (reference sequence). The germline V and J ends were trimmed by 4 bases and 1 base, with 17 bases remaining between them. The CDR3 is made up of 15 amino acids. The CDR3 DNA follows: TGCAGTGCTACCGGGACTCCTCGTTTATCCTACGAGCAGTACTTC. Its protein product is CSATGTPRLSYEQYF.

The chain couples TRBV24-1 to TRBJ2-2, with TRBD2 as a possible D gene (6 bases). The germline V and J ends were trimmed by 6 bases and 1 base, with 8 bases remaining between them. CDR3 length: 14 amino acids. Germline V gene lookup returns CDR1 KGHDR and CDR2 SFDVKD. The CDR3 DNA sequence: TGTGCCACCAGTTCCGGGAGGAACACCGGGGAGCTGTTTTTT. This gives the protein CATSSGRNTGELFF.

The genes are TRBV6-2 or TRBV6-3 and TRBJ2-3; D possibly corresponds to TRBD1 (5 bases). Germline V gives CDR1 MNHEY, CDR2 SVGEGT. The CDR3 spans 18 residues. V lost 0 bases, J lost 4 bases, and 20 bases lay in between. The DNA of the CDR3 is TGTGCCAGCAGTTACTCAGGATGGGGCCCTCCCGAAGCAGATACGCAGTATTTT. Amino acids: CASSYSGWGPPEADTQYF.

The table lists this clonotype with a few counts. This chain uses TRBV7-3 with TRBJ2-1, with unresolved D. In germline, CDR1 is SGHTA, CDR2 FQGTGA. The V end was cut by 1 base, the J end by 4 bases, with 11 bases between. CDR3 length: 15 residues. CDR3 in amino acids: CASSLSQSNYNEQFF. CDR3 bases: TGTGCCAGCAGCTTAAGTCAGTCCAATTACAATGAGCAGTTCTTC.

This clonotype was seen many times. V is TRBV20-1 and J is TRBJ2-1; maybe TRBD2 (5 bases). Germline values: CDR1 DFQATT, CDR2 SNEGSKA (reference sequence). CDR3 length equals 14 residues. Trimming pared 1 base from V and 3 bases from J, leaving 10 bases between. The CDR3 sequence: CSARGGSVYNEQFF. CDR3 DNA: TGCAGTGCTAGAGGGGGTAGCGTCTACAATGAGCAGTTCTTC.

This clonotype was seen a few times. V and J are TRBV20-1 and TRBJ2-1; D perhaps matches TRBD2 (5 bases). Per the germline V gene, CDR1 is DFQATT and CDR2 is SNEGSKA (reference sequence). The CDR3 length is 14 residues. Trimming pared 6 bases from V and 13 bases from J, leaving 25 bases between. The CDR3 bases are TGCAGTGCCCCAGCTTTGACACTTTCGGGATATCAGTTCTTC. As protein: CSAPALTLSGYQFF.

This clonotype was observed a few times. The CDR3 DNA follows: TGCAGTGCTAGGGCGGACAGGGAGTACAATGAGCAGTTCTTC. Protein sequence: CSARADREYNEQFF. The chain has TRBV20-1 and TRBJ2-1; 8 bases are a match to TRBD1. With 3 bases clipped from V and 4 bases from J, the junction kept 5 bases outside the gene matches. This CDR3 is 14 amino acids long. The germline V gene encodes CDR1 DFQATT and CDR2 SNEGSKA (reference sequence).

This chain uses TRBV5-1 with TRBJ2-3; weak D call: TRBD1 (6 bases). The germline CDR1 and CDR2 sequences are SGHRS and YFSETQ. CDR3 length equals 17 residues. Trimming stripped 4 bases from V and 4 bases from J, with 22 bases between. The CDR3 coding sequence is TGCGCCAGCAGCCCCGAGGACAGCCTACTAAGCGCAGATACGCAGTATTTT. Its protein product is CASSPEDSLLSADTQYF.

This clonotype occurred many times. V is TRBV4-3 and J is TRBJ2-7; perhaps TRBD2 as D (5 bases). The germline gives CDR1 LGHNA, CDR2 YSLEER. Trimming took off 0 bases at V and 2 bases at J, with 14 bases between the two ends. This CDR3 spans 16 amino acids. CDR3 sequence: CASSQDFPAEPYEQYF. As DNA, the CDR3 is TGCGCCAGCAGCCAAGATTTCCCAGCGGAGCCCTACGAGCAGTACTTC.

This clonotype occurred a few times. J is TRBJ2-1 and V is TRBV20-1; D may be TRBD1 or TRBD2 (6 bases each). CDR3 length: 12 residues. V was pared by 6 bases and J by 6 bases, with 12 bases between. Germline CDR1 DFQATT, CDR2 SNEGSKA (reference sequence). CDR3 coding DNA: TGCAGTGCGGTACCGGGGGCCAATGAGCAGTTCTTC. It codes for CSAVPGANEQFF.

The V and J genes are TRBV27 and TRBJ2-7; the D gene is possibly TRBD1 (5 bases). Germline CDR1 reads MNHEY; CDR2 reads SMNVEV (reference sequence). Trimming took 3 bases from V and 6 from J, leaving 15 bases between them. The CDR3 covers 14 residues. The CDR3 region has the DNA TGTGCCAGCAGTTTCCTTAAGGGGCGTCTCGAGCAGTACTTC. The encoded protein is CASSFLKGRLEQYF.

CDR3 region: CASSSAGGGYEQYF. Here the CDR3 DNA reads TGTGCCAGCAGTTCGGCGGGGGGAGGCTACGAGCAGTACTTC. The genes are TRBV27 and TRBJ2-7; 8 positions agree with TRBD2. The V gene end was trimmed by 4 bases and the J gene end by 3 bases; junction bases not matched to a gene: 5. The CDR3 sequence is 14 residues long. CDR1 is MNHEY, CDR2 SMNVEV, per germline (reference sequence).

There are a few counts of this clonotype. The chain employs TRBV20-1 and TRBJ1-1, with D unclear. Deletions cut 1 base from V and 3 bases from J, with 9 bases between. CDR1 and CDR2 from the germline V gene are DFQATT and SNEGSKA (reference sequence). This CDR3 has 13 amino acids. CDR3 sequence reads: CSARVGPYTEAFF. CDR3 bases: TGCAGTGCTAGAGTAGGGCCGTACACTGAAGCTTTCTTT.

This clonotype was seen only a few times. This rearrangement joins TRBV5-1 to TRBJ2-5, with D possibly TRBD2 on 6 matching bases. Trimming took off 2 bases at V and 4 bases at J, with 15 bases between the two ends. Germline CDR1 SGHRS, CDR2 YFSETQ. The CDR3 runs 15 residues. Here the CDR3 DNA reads TGCGCCAGCAGCTTTGTAGCGGCGGGCGGAGAGACCCAGTACTTC. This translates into CASSFVAAGGETQYF.

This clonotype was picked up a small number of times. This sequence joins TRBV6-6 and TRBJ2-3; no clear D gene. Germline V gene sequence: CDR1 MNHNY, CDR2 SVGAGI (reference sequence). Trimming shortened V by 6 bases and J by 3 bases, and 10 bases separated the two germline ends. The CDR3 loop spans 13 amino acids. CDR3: CASSEIRTDTQYF. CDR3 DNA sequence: TGTGCCAGCAGCGAGATCCGAACAGATACGCAGTATTTT.